This entry lists 21 T cell receptor beta chains sequenced from one sample in a study of blood T cell repertoires in COVID-19 (dated by TCRdb to 2018 to 2020). The receptor library was made with the immunoSEQ multiplex PCR assay. As stored in TCRdb, this immuneACCESS dataset retains in-frame rearrangements with V and J assigned. A fraction of the clones does not appear; measured against another copy, unresolved V genes explain less than half of the discrepancy, and the remainder lacks a known reason. Across this sample there are some 270,000 clones, with roughly 89% seen only once. The ten biggest clones cover about 1.7% of the sample. Material: PBMCs or T cells enriched from blood (not recorded which). These receptors were collected from a woman between 35 and 50 years old who had recovered from COVID-19.

The chain joins TRBV27 to TRBJ2-1; 9 nucleotides line up with TRBD2. Germline V gene sequence: CDR1 MNHEY, CDR2 SMNVEV (reference sequence). This CDR3 is built from 17 residues. Trimming at V came to 0 bases and at J to 4 bases, leaving 7 bases not matched to a gene. The CDR3 here is CASSLSLSGRGYNEQFF. The CDR3 nucleotides are TGTGCCAGCAGTTTATCTCTTAGCGGGAGAGGTTACAATGAGCAGTTCTTC.

The gene calls are TRBV10-3 and TRBJ2-7; D perhaps matches TRBD2 (5 bases). This CDR3 is 13 amino acids long. Trimming took 6 bases from V and 3 from J, leaving 12 bases between them. Germline-derived CDR1 and CDR2 are ENHRY and SYGVKD. CDR3 sequence: CAISAMRVYEQYF. The CDR3 DNA reads as TGTGCCATCAGCGCCATGAGGGTCTACGAGCAGTACTTC.

The chain is built from TRBV4-3 and TRBJ2-5, with 7 nucleotides matching TRBD2. Germline lookup yields CDR1 LGHNA and CDR2 YSLEER. V dropped 5 bases and J dropped 4; count of bases not matched to a gene: 4. The CDR3 has 13 amino acids. This chain's CDR3 is CASSFGLGETQYF. The CDR3 DNA reads as TGCGCCAGCAGCTTTGGACTAGGAGAGACCCAGTACTTC.

The chain couples TRBV2 to TRBJ2-1; possible D gene TRBD2, 5 bases. CDR3 size: 13 residues. The V end was cut by 3 bases, the J end by 3 bases, with 6 bases between. Per germline, CDR1 SNHLY and CDR2 FYNNEI. CDR3 sequence (DNA): TGTGCCAGCAGTGATCGGGGCTACAATGAGCAGTTCTTC. Translation: CASSDRGYNEQFF.

The chain employs TRBV11-2 and TRBJ2-7; TRBD2 matches 10 bases. The CDR3 is 16 residues long. V lost 1 base to trimming and J lost 4 bases; unmatched junction nucleotides: 7. The germline V gene encodes CDR1 SGHAT and CDR2 FQNNGV. The DNA of the CDR3 is TGTGCCAGCAGCTTAGGTCTAGCGGGGGCAGCTTACGAGCAGTACTTC. Protein: CASSLGLAGAAYEQYF.

The chain combines TRBV14 with TRBJ2-3; no definite D call. The germline V and J ends were trimmed by 1 base and 0 bases, with 8 bases remaining between them. Germline loops: CDR1 SGHDN, CDR2 FVKESK. The CDR3 loop spans 15 amino acids. CDR3 DNA sequence: TGTGCCAGCAGCCAAGTTGGCGGAAGCACAGATACGCAGTATTTT. This translates into CASSQVGGSTDTQYF.

J is TRBJ2-1 and V is TRBV27; 11 nucleotides match TRBD2. The CDR3 contains 16 residues. Germline V gene sequence: CDR1 MNHEY, CDR2 SMNVEV (reference sequence). V shed 5 bases, J shed 4 bases, and the junction held 7 bases outside the gene matches. The CDR3 spells CASSRELAGVYNEQFF. Here the CDR3 DNA reads TGTGCCAGCAGTAGGGAACTAGCGGGAGTTTACAATGAGCAGTTCTTC.

This clone was picked up many times. This chain connects TRBV10-3 to TRBJ2-7; D is undetermined. Germline CDR1 is ENHRY and CDR2 is SYGVKD. CDR3 size: 11 residues. V dropped 7 bases and J dropped 3 bases, with 7 bases sitting between them. The CDR3 region is CAIMADYEQYF. The CDR3 DNA reads as TGTGCCATCATGGCAGACTACGAGCAGTACTTC.

As DNA, the CDR3 is TGCAGCGGAAGGACAGTTGGAGTCTACAATGAGCAGTTCTTC. Residues: CSGRTVGVYNEQFF. The V call is TRBV29-1, the J call TRBJ2-1, with D maybe TRBD1 (6 bases). This CDR3 is 14 amino acids long. In germline, CDR1 is SQVTM, CDR2 ANQGSEA. The V end lost 7 bases, the J end lost 3 bases, and 16 bases lay between the germline ends.

This clone was seen only once. The genes are TRBV30 and TRBJ2-5; D is perhaps TRBD2 (6 bases). Germline lookup yields CDR1 GTSNPN and CDR2 SVGIG (reference sequence). CDR3 length: 14 amino acids. V lost 8 bases and J 1 base, leaving 17 bases between the germline ends. Here the CDR3 reads CAIGTPRSQETQYF. DNA for the CDR3: TGTGCCATTGGGACTCCCCGGTCCCAAGAGACCCAGTACTTC.

CDR3 sequence: CASRRGTGTYEQYF. The CDR3 nucleotides are TGTGCCAGCAGAAGGGGGACAGGGACCTACGAGCAGTACTTC. V usage is TRBV27 and J usage is TRBJ2-7; 9 bases agree with TRBD1. Losses at the gene ends were 6 bases for V and 2 bases for J; bases not matched to a gene: 5. This CDR3 contains 14 residues. Per germline, CDR1 MNHEY and CDR2 SMNVEV (reference sequence).

CDR3 in amino acids: CARSRISDRERSRYGYTF. CDR3 coding DNA: TGTGCCAGAAGCCGAATCTCCGACAGGGAACGGTCTCGCTATGGCTACACCTTC. The V and J genes are TRBV5-3 and TRBJ1-2; 7 nucleotides line up with TRBD1. Being an ORF, TRBV5-3 has a function that is uncertain. The length of the CDR3 is 18 residues. Losses at the gene ends were 4 bases for V and 4 bases for J; bases not matched to a gene: 19.

CDR3 coding DNA: TGTGCCAGCAGCTACGGACAGGGCAACACTGAAGCTTTCTTT. This encodes CASSYGQGNTEAFF. The genes are TRBV7-9 and TRBJ1-1; TRBD1 matches 8 bases. V was clipped by 4 bases and J by 2 bases; unmatched bases: 3. The germline V gene has CDR1 SEHNR and CDR2 FQNEAQ (reference sequence). The CDR3 runs 14 residues.

The chain joins TRBV6-6 to TRBJ1-2; no clear D gene. With 4 bases removed from V and 1 base from J, the gap between germline ends came to 10 bases. Germline values: CDR1 MNHNY, CDR2 SVGAGI (reference sequence). This CDR3 has 14 amino acids. The CDR3 loop reads CASSFSGVNYGYTF. The CDR3 bases are TGTGCCAGCAGTTTTTCCGGGGTTAACTATGGCTACACCTTC.

This rearrangement joins TRBV30 to TRBJ2-2; 8 nucleotides align to TRBD1. The CDR3 length is 16 residues. Germline-derived CDR1 and CDR2 are GTSNPN and SVGIG (reference sequence). J gave up 0 bases and V 2 bases, and 5 bases lay outside the gene matches. The CDR3 is CAWSIGQGANTGELFF. CDR3 nucleotides: TGTGCCTGGAGTATCGGACAGGGAGCGAACACCGGGGAGCTGTTTTTT. Drawing the rest from reference TRBV30 and TRBJ2-2, the complete variable domain is SQTIHQWPATLVQPVGSPLSLECTVEGTSNPNLYWYRQAAGRGLQLLFYSVGIGQISSEVPQNLSASRPQDRQFILSSKKLLLSDSGFYLCAWSIGQGANTGELFFGEGSRLTVL.

The genes are TRBV29-1 and TRBJ1-1; D gene ambiguous. The CDR3 sequence is 12 residues long. The V gene's germline CDR1 is SQVTM and CDR2 ANQGSEA. V lost 4 bases, J lost 4 bases, and 10 bases lay in between. CDR3 nucleotides: TGCAGCGTTGGAGGGAAAACCACTGAAGCTTTCTTT. Its translation: CSVGGKTTEAFF.

This rearrangement joins TRBV7-2 to TRBJ1-2; possible D gene TRBD1, 6 bases. V dropped 0 bases and J dropped 7 bases, with 9 bases sitting between them. CDR1 and CDR2 from the germline V gene are SGHTA and FQGNSA. This CDR3 spans 13 amino acids. The CDR3 sequence is CASSLARGRGYTF. The CDR3 nucleotides read TGTGCCAGCAGCTTAGCCAGGGGACGTGGCTACACCTTC.

CDR3 sequence: CASSVRSNTIYF. CDR3 coding DNA: TGTGCCAGTAGTGTCAGATCGAACACCATATATTTT. The chain combines TRBV19 with TRBJ1-3, with D uncertain. The CDR3 totals 12 residues. Per the germline V gene, CDR1 is LNHDA and CDR2 is SQIVND (reference sequence). V was clipped by 5 bases and J by 7 bases, with 9 bases between them.

This sequence joins TRBV9 and TRBJ2-5, with D uncertain. The germline V and J ends were trimmed by 4 bases and 0 bases, with 19 bases remaining between them. The CDR3 has 17 amino acids. Germline V gives CDR1 SGDLS, CDR2 YYNGEE. The CDR3 DNA reads as TGTGCCAGCAGCCCGAGTGCCGCTAGAACTTACCAAGAGACCCAGTACTTC. Translation: CASSPSAARTYQETQYF.

The rearrangement uses TRBV12-3 or TRBV12-4 and TRBJ2-7, with D perhaps matching TRBD1 (6 bases). The CDR3 is 13 amino acids. Trimming pared 3 bases from V and 6 bases from J, leaving 12 bases between. CDR3: CASSFGQPLEQYF. In nucleotides, the CDR3 is TGTGCCAGCAGTTTTGGACAGCCTCTCGAGCAGTACTTC.

A note on this clone: At the DNA level, this CDR3 is encoded by other sequences in the same sample as well. The chain joins TRBV5-1 to TRBJ2-3; TRBD2 matches 8 bases. J gave up 6 bases and V 4 bases, and 7 bases lay outside the gene matches. CDR3 length: 14 amino acids. Germline-derived CDR1 and CDR2 are SGHRS and YFSETQ. DNA of the CDR3: TGCGCCAGCAGCCTAGGACTAGCCGAGGATACGCAGTATTTT. It is translated as CASSLGLAEDTQYF.